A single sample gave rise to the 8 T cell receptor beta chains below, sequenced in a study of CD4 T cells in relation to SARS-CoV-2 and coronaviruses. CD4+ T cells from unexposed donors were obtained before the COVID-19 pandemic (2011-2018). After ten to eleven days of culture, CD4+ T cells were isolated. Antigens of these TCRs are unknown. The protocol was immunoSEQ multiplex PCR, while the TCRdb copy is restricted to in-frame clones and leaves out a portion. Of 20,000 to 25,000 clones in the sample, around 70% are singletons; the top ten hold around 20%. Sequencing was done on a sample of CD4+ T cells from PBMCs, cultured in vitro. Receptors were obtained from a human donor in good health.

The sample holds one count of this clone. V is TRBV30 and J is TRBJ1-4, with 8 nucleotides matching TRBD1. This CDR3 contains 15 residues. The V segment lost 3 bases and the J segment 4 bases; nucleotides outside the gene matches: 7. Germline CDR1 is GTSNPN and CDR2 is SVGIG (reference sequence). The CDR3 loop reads CAWSALQGVNEKLFF. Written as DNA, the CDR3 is TGTGCCTGGAGCGCCTTACAGGGGGTTAATGAAAAACTGTTTTTT. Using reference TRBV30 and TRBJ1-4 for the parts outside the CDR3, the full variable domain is SQTIHQWPATLVQPVGSPLSLECTVEGTSNPNLYWYRQAAGRGLQLLFYSVGIGQISSEVPQNLSASRPQDRQFILSSKKLLLSDSGFYLCAWSALQGVNEKLFFGSGTQLSVL.

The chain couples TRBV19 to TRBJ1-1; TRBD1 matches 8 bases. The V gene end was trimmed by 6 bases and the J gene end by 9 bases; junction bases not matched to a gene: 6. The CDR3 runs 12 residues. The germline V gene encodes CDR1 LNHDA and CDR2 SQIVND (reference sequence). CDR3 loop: CASSHGQGKAFF. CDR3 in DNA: TGTGCCAGTAGCCACGGACAGGGTAAAGCTTTCTTT.

The CDR3 spells CASSYHDWEGYEQYF. In DNA form, the CDR3 reads TGTGCCAGCAGTTACCACGACTGGGAGGGTTACGAGCAGTACTTC. This sequence joins TRBV6-2 or TRBV6-3 and TRBJ2-7; 7 nucleotides align to TRBD2. Trimming took 2 bases from V and 4 from J; bases not matched to a gene: 8. The CDR3 has 15 residues. Looked up from germline, CDR1 is MNHEY and CDR2 is SVGEGT.

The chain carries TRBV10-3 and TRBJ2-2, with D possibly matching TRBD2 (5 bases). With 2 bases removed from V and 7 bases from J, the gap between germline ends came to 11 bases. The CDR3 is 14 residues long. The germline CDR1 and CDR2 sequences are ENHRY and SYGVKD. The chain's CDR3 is CAISENGRDGELFF. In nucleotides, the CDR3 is TGTGCCATCAGTGAGAATGGACGGGACGGGGAGCTGTTTTTT.

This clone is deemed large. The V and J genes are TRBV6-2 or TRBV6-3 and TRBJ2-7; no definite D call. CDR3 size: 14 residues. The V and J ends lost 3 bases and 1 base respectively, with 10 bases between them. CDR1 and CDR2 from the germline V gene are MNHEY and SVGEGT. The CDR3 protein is CASSYAKVSYEQYF. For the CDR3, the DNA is TGTGCCAGCAGTTATGCTAAGGTGTCCTACGAGCAGTACTTC.

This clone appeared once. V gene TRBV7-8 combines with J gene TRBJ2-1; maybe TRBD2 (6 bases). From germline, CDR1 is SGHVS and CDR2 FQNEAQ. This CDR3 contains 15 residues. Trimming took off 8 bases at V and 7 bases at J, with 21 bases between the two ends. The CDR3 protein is CASQDGLPRLNEQFF. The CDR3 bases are TGTGCCAGCCAAGATGGACTACCACGACTAAATGAGCAGTTCTTC.

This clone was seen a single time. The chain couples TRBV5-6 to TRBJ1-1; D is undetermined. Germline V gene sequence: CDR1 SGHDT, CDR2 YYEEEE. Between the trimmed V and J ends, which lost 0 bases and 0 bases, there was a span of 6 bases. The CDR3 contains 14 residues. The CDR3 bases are TGTGCCAGCAGCTTGGCCTTGATGAACACTGAAGCTTTCTTT. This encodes CASSLALMNTEAFF.

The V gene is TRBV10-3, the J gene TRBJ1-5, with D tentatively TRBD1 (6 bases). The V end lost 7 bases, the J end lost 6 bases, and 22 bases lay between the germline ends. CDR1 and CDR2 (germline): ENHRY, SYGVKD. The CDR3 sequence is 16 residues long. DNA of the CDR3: TGTGCCATCATCCTCGGGGGGGCAGGGGTAAGTCAGCCCCAGCATTTT. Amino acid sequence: CAIILGGAGVSQPQHF.